This TCR beta chain was retrieved from a study of vaccination effects on CD4 cells after COVID-19. Whole-study findings and limits: There were few convalescent patients in the study and no early post-infection timepoints.

Germline values: CDR1 LNHDA, CDR2 SQIVND (reference sequence). The V end was cut by 5 bases, the J end by 3 bases, with 14 bases between. The CDR3 is made up of 15 amino acids. Peptide-pool stimulation followed by sequencing identified expanded antigen-specific CD4+ clonotypes in the ViraFEST assay. CD4+ T cells were isolated after nine to ten days of culture. The study found no prior SARS-CoV-2 infection in the vaccine recipients, who tested negative for nucleocapsid antibodies. This table comes from immunoSEQ multiplex PCR, and its TCRdb copy is limited to in-frame clones, with some not included. The sample lists about 60,000 clones; roughly 76% were seen once. Of note for this clone: No antigen is known for it.

The rearrangement links TRBV19 to TRBJ2-4; possible D gene TRBD1, 6 bases. The sample consisted of CD4+ T cells from PBMCs cultured with HCoV-229E spike peptides, taken before COVID-19 vaccination. The sequence was obtained from a human donor who received a COVID-19 vaccine. CDR3 in amino acids: CASSRGGRGKNIQYF. The CDR3, as DNA: TGTGCCAGTAGTCGAGGGGGTAGGGGCAAAAACATTCAGTACTTC.